The clone carrying this T cell receptor (beta chain) was seen at least ten times. The sample originates from a study of T cells in Graves' hyperthyroidism and ophthalmopathy. Germline loops: CDR1 WNHNN, CDR2 SYGVQD (reference sequence). With V trimmed by 7 bases and J by 3 bases, 8 bases remained unmatched. This CDR3 has 16 residues. Regions amplified from RNA transcripts were the TCR beta CDR3 regions. The study used the HTBI primer set for a first-round RT-PCR of the TCR CDR3. From the multiplex PCR reads, TCRdb called clonotypes with MiXCR, one entry per CDR3 protein. The table lists 220,000 or so distinct CDR3 sequences, over 15% of them singletons.

The specimen was blood. The TCR comes from a woman between 18 and 29 years old with Graves' ophthalmopathy. The chain carries TRBV10-1 and TRBJ2-2; TRBD2 agrees at 10 bases. The CDR3 nucleotides read TGCGCCAGCATGTCAGCGGGGGGGATCCACACCGGGGAGCTGTTTTTT. Translation gives CASMSAGGIHTGELFF.